This T cell receptor (beta chain) was found in a study of T cell responses to AZD1222 COVID-19 vaccine. This CDR3 comprises 15 residues. Trimming took off 5 bases at V and 0 bases at J, with 11 bases between the two ends. CDR1 is SGHTA, CDR2 FQGNSA, per germline. Using immunoSEQ multiplex PCR, the repertoire was profiled, and TCRdb retains in-frame clones only, with some absent. Of 65,000 to 70,000 clones listed, around four fifths are singletons. On this clone: Its antigen is unidentified.

Overall study results and limits: There were repertoire samples only from the period after the peak T cell response.

Researchers grouped second doses given at about 4 or about 12 weeks into one pool. Material: peripheral blood, obtained 28 days after the second AZD1222 dose. The gene calls are TRBV7-2 and TRBJ2-1; D is perhaps TRBD2 (5 bases). The source of this sequence is an adult who received the AZD1222 COVID-19 vaccine. For the CDR3, the DNA is TGTGCCAGCAGCGCTGAGGGCAGCTCCTACAATGAGCAGTTCTTC. Translation: CASSAEGSSYNEQFF.